This T cell receptor (beta chain) came from a study of OX40 agonist ivuxolimab in advanced cancers. Study-level background: The drug used for patients, ivuxolimab, was an agonistic anti-OX40 (CD134) antibody. Age averaged around 60 years (range about 20 to 79), and 80% to 90% were male.

Exclusion of a patient followed from autoimmune disease history or systemic immunosuppression. A word on this clone: What it binds is not known.

Study-wide findings and caveats: Certain nonresponding patients likewise had low normalized T-cell clonal expansion.

Generated by immunoSEQ multiplex PCR, the TCRdb table keeps only in-frame clones and is missing some. Here the sample spans about 77,000 clones, around 80% being singletons. The germline CDR1 and CDR2 sequences are SGHNT and YYREEE (reference sequence). V lost 1 base and J lost 5, with 18 bases in between. The CDR3 runs 16 residues. Sequenced here: CD4+ or CD8+ T cells sorted from blood, sampled in a trial of the OX40 agonist ivuxolimab. The V call is TRBV5-4, the J call TRBJ1-2, with D unresolved. This receptor was taken from an adult with an advanced solid tumor such as melanoma, head and neck, liver or kidney cancer. CDR3 region: CASSLPGEAGSYGYTF. The CDR3 DNA sequence: TGTGCCAGCAGCTTGCCCGGGGAGGCGGGGTCTTATGGCTACACCTTC.